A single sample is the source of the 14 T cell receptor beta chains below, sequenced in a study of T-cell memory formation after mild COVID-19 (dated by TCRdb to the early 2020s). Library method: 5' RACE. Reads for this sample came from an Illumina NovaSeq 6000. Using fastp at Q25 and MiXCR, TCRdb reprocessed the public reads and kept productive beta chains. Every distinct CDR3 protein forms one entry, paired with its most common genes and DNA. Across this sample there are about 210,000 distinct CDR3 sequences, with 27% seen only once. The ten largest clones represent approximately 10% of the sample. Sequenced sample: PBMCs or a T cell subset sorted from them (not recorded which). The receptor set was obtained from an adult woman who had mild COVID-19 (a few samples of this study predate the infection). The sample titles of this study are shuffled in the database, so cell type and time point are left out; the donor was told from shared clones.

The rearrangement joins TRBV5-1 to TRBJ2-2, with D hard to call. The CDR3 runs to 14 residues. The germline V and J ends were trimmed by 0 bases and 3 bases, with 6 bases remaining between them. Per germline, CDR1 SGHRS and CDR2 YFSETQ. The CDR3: CASSLVSYTGELFF. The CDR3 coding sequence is TGCGCCAGCAGCTTGGTGTCGTACACCGGGGAGCTGTTTTTT. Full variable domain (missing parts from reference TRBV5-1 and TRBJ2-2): KAGVTQTPRYLIKTRGQQVTLSCSPISGHRSVSWYQQTPGQGLQFLFEYFSETQRNKGNFPGRFSGRQFSNSRSEMNVSTLELGDSALYLCASSLVSYTGELFFGEGSRLTVL.

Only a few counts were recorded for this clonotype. This CDR3 is CSVSRLDWSTDTQYF. In nucleotides, the CDR3 is TGCAGTGTGTCCCGACTAGATTGGAGCACAGATACGCAGTATTTT. The V and J genes are TRBV20-1 and TRBJ2-3; a possible D gene is TRBD2 (6 bases). CDR3 size: 15 residues. From germline, CDR1 is DFQATT and CDR2 SNEGSKA (reference sequence). V lost 7 bases to trimming and J lost 0 bases, with 17 bases between them.

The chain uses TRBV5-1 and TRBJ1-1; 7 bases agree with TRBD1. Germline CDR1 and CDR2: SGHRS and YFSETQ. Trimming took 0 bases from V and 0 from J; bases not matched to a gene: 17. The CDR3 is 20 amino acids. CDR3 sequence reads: CASSLAGTVGLSPMNTEAFF. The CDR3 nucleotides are TGCGCCAGCAGCTTGGCCGGGACAGTCGGGTTAAGTCCCATGAACACTGAAGCTTTCTTT. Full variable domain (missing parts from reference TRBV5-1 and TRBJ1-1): KAGVTQTPRYLIKTRGQQVTLSCSPISGHRSVSWYQQTPGQGLQFLFEYFSETQRNKGNFPGRFSGRQFSNSRSEMNVSTLELGDSALYLCASSLAGTVGLSPMNTEAFFGQGTRLTVV.

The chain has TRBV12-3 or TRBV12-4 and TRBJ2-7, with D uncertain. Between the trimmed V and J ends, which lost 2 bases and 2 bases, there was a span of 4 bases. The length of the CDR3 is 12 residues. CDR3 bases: TGTGCCAGCAGTTTACACGCCTACGAGCAGTACTTC. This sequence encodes CASSLHAYEQYF.

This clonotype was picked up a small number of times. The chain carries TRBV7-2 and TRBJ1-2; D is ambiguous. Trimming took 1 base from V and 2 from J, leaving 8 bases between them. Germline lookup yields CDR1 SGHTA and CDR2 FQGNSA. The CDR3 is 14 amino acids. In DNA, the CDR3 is TGTGCCAGCAGCTTAGGTCCCGGGAACTATGGCTACACCTTC. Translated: CASSLGPGNYGYTF.

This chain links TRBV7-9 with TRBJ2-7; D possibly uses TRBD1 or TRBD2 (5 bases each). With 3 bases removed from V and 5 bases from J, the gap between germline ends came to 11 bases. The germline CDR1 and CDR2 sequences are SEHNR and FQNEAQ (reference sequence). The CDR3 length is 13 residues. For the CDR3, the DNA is TGTGCCAGCAGCTTCGGAGGCAGGGACGAGCAGTACTTC. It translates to CASSFGGRDEQYF. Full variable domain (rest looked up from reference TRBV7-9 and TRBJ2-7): DTGVSQNPRHKITKRGQNVTFRCDPISEHNRLYWYRQTLGQGPEFLTYFQNEAQLEKSRLLSDRFSAERPKGSFSTLEIQRTEQGDSAMYLCASSFGGRDEQYFGPGTRLTVT.

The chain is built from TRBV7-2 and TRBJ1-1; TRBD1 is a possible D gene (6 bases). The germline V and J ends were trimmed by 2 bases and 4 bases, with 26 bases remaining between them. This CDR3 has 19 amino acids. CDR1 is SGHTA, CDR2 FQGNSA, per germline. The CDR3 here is CASSLIPVWAGEEGTEAFF. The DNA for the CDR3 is TGTGCCAGCAGCTTAATCCCGGTTTGGGCAGGGGAGGAGGGCACTGAAGCTTTCTTT.

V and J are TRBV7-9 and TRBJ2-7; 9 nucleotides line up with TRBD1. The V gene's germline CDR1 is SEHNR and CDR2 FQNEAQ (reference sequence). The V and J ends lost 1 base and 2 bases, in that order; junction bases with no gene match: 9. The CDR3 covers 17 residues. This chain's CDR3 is CASSLEYLRDRAYEQYF. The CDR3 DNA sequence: TGTGCCAGCAGCTTAGAATATTTGAGGGACAGGGCCTACGAGCAGTACTTC.

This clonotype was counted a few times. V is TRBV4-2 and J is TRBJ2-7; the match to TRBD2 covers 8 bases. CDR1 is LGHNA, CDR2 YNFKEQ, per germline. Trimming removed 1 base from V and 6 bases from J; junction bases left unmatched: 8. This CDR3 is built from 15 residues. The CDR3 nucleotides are TGTGCCAGCAGCCAAGCGGGGTGGCGGGAGGCCGAGCAGTACTTC. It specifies CASSQAGWREAEQYF.

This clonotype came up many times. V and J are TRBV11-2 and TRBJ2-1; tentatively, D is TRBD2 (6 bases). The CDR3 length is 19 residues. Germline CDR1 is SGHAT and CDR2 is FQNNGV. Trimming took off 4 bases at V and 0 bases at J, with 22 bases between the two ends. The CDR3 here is CASSSKSLRDGSSYNEQFF. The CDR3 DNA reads TGTGCCAGCAGCTCAAAATCTCTACGGGACGGGAGCTCCTACAATGAGCAGTTCTTC.

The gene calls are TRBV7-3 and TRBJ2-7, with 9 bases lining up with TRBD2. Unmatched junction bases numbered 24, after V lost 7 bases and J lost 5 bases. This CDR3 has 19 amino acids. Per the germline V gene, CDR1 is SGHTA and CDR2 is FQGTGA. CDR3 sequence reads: CASTSGASGAPGLPNEQYF. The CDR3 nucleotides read TGTGCCAGCACCTCTGGGGCTAGCGGGGCACCGGGTCTTCCTAACGAGCAGTACTTC.

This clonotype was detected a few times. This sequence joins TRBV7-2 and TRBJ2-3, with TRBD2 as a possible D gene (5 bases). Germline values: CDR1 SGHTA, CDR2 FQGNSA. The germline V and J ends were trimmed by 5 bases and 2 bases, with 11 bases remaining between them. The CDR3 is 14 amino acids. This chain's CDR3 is CASSDGLYTDTQYF. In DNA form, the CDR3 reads TGTGCCAGCAGCGACGGACTGTACACAGATACGCAGTATTTT.

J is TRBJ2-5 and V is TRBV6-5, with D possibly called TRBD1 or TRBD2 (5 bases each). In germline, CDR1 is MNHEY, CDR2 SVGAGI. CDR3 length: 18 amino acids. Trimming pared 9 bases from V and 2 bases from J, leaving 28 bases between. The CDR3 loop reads CARSKRSDWDARQETQYF. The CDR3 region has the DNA TGTGCCAGGTCCAAGAGGTCTGACTGGGACGCTCGACAAGAGACCCAGTACTTC.

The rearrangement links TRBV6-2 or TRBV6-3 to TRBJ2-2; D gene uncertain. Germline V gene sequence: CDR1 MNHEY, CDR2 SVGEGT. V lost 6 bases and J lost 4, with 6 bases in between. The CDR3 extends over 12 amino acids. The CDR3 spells CASSQTTGELFF. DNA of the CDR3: TGTGCCAGCAGCCAGACCACCGGGGAGCTGTTTTTT.